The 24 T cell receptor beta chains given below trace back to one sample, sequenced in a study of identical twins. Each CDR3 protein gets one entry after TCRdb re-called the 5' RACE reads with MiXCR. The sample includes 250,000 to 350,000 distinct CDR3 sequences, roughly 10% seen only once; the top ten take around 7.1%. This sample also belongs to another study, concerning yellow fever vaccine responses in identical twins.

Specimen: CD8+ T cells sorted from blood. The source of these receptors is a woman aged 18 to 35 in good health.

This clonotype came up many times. The CDR3 sequence is CASSPLVAGDSYEQYF. In DNA form, the CDR3 reads TGTGCCAGCAGCCCGTTGGTGGCAGGAGATTCCTACGAGCAGTACTTC. The rearrangement joins TRBV7-9 to TRBJ2-7, with unresolved D. V lost 5 bases and J 1 base, leaving 18 bases between the germline ends. This CDR3 is built from 16 residues. Germline loops: CDR1 SEHNR, CDR2 FQNEAQ (reference sequence).

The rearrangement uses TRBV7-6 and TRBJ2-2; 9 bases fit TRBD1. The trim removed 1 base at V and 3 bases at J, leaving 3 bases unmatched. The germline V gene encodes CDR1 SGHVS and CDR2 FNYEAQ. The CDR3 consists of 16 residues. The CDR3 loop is CASSLEGTGYTGELFF. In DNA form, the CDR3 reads TGTGCCAGCAGCTTAGAGGGGACAGGGTACACCGGGGAGCTGTTTTTT.

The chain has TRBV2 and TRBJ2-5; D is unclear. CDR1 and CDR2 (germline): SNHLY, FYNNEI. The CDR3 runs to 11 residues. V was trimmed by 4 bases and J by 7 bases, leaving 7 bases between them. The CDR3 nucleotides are TGTGCCAGCAGTGGCGTGGGGACCCAGTACTTC. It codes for CASSGVGTQYF.

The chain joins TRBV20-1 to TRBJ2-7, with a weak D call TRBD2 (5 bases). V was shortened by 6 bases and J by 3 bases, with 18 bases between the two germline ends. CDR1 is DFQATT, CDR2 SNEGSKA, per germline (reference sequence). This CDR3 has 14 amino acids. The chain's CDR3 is CSAEQLLERYEQYF. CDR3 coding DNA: TGCAGTGCCGAACAACTACTAGAACGCTACGAGCAGTACTTC.

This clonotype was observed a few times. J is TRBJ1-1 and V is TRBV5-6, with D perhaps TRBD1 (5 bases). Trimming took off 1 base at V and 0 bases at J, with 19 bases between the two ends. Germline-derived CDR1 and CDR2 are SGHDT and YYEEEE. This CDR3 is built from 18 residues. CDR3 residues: CASSLMFGAGGLNTEAFF. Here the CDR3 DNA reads TGTGCCAGCAGCTTGATGTTTGGGGCAGGAGGCCTGAACACTGAAGCTTTCTTT.

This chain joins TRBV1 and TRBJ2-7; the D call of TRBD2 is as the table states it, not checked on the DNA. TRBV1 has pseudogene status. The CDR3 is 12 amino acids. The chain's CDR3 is CTSSRLEGLQSF. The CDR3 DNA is TGCACCAGCAGCCGACTCGAGGGACTACAATCCTTC.

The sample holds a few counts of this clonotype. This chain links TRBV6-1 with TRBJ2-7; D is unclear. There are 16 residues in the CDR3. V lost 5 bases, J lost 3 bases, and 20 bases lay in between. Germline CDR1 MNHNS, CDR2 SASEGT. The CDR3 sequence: CASSPNPYRVHYEQYF. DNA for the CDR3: TGTGCCAGCAGTCCAAACCCCTACCGAGTGCACTACGAGCAGTACTTC.

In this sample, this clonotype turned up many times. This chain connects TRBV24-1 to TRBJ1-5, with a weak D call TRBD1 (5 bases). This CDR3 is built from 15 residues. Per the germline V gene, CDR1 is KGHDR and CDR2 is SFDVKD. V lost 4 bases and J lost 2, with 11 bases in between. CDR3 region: CATSDKGFGNQPQHF. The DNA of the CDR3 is TGTGCCACCAGTGACAAGGGGTTCGGCAATCAGCCCCAGCATTTT.

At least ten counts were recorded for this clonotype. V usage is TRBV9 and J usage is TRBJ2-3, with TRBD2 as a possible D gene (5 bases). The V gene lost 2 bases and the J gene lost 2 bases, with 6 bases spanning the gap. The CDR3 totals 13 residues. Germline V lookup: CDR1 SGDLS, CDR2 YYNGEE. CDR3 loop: CASSVRDTDTQYF. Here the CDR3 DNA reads TGTGCCAGCAGCGTCCGGGACACAGATACGCAGTATTTT.

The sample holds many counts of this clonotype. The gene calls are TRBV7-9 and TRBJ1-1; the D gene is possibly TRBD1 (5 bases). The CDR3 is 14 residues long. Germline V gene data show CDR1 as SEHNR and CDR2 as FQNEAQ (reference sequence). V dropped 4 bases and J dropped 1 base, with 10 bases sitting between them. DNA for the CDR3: TGTGCCAGCAGCTACGACGGGGGGAACACTGAAGCTTTCTTT. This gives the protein CASSYDGGNTEAFF.

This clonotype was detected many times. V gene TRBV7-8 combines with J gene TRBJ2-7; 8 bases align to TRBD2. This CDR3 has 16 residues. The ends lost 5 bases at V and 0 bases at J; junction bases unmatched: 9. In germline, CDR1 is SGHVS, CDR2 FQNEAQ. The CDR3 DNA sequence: TGTGCCAGCAGCCCTTCGCTAGCGGGTAACTCCTACGAGCAGTACTTC. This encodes CASSPSLAGNSYEQYF.

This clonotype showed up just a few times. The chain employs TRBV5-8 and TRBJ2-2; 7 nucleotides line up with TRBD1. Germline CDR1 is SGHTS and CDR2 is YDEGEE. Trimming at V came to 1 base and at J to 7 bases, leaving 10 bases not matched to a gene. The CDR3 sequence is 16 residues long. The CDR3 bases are TGTGCCAGCAGCTTGCTGTTAGGGGGCTTTAACGGGGAGCTGTTTTTT. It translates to CASSLLLGGFNGELFF.

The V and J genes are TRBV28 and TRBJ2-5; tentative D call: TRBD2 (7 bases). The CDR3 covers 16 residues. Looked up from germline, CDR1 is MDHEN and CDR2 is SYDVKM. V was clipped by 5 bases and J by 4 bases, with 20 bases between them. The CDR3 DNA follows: TGTGCCAGCAGTACAGGGCGGACTAGAAGGGGAGAGACCCAGTACTTC. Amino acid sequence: CASSTGRTRRGETQYF. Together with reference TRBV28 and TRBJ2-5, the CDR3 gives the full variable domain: DVKVTQSSRYLVKRTGEKVFLECVQDMDHENMFWYRQDPGLGLRLIYFSYDVKMKEKGDIPEGYSVSREKKERFSLILESASTNQTSMYLCASSTGRTRRGETQYFGPGTRLLVL.

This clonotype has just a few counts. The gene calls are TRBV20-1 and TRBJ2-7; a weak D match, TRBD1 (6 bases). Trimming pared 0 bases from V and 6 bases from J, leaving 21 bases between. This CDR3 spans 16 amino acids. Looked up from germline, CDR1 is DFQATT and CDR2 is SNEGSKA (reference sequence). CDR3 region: CSARDYNRQGPIEQYF. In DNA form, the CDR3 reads TGCAGTGCTAGAGACTATAACCGGCAGGGGCCCATCGAGCAGTACTTC.

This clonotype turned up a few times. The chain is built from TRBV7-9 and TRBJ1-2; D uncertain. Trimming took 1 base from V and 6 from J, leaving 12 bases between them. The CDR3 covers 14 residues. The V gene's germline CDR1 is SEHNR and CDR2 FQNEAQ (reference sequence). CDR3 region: CASSLGAGEHGYTF. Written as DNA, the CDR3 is TGTGCCAGCAGCTTAGGGGCTGGAGAACATGGCTACACCTTC.

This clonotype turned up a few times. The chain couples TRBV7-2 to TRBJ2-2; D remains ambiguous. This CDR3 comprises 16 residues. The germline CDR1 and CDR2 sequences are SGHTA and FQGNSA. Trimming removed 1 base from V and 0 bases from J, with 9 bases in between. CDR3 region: CASSLGNVPNTGELFF. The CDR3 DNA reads TGTGCCAGCAGCTTAGGGAATGTGCCGAACACCGGGGAGCTGTTTTTT.

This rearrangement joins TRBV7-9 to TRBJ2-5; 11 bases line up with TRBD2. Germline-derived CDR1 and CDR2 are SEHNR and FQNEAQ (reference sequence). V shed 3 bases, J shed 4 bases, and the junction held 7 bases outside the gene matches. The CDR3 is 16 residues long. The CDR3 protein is CASSFGLAGGGETQYF. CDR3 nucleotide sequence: TGTGCCAGCAGCTTTGGGCTAGCGGGGGGTGGAGAGACCCAGTACTTC.

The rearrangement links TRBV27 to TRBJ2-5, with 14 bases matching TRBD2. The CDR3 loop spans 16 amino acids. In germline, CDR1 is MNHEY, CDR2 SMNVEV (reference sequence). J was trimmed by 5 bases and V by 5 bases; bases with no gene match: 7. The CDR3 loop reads CASSPTSGGAFETQYF. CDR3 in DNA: TGTGCCAGCAGTCCGACTAGCGGGGGGGCCTTTGAGACCCAGTACTTC.

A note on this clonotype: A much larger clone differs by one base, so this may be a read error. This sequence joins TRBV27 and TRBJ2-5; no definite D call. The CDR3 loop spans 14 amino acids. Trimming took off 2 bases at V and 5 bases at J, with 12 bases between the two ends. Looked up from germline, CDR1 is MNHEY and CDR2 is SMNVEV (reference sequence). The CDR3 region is CASSLQDEGETQYF. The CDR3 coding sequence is TGTGCCAGCAGTTTACAGGACGAAGGGGAGACCCAGTACTTC.

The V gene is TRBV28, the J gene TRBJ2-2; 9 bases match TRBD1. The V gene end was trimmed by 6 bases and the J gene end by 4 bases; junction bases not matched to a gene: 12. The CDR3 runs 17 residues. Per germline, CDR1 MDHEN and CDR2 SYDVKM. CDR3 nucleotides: TGTGCCAGCAGAACGATCAGTTACAGGGGGCCCACCGGGGAGCTGTTTTTT. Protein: CASRTISYRGPTGELFF.

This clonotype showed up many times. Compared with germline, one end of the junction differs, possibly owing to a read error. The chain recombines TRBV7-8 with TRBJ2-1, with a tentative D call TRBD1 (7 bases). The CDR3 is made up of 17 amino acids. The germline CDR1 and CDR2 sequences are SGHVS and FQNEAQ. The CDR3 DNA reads TGTGCCAGCAACTTAGGGGGGACAGTCCCCGTCTACAATGAGCAGTTCTTC. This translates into CASNLGGTVPVYNEQFF. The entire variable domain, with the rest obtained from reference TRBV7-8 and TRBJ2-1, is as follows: GAGVSQSPRYKVAKRGQDVALRCDPISGHVSLFWYQQALGQGPEFLTYFQNEAQLDKSGLPSDRFFAERPEGSVSTLKIQRTQQEDSAVYLCASNLGGTVPVYNEQFFGPGTRLTVL.

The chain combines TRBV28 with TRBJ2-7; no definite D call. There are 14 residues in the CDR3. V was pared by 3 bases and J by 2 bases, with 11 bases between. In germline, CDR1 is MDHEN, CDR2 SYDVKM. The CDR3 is CASSFRVTTYEQYF. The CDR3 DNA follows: TGTGCCAGCAGTTTTCGGGTTACAACCTACGAGCAGTACTTC.

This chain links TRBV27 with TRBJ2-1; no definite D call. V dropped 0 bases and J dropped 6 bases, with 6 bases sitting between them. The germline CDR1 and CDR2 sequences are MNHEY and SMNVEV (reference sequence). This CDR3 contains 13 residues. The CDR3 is CASSLSAFNEQFF. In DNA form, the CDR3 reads TGTGCCAGCAGTTTATCCGCGTTCAATGAGCAGTTCTTC.

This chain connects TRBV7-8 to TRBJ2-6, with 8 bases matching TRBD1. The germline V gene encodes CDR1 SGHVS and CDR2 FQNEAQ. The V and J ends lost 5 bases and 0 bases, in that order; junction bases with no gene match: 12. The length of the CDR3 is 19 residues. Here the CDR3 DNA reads TGTGCCAGCAGCCCCCCCGGGACAGGTTATAGCTCTGGGGCCAACGTCCTGACTTTC. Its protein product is CASSPPGTGYSSGANVLTF.